This T cell receptor (beta chain) was profiled in a study of PD-L1 blockade in urothelial cancer. About the research overall: Blood was subjected to analysis at 3 weeks (second dose) and 6 weeks following treatment start. Whole-study findings and limits: Durable-benefit patients expanded tumor-associated blood clones more at 3 weeks.

Comment on this clone: What it binds is unknown.

Urothelial carcinoma, locally advanced or metastatic, affected the patients. The table came from immunoSEQ multiplex PCR; TCRdb's copy has only in-frame clones and leaves some out. The sample lists about 74,000 clones, approximately 80% occurring once. With V trimmed by 6 bases and J by 1 base, 7 bases remained unmatched. Per germline, CDR1 SNHLY and CDR2 FYNNEI. The CDR3 is made up of 15 amino acids. The clonotype originates from a man in his 70s with urothelial cancer. This specimen was PBMCs, taken around atezolizumab (anti-PD-L1) treatment. This chain joins TRBV2 and TRBJ2-7; 9 nucleotides agree with TRBD1. The CDR3 nucleotides read TGTGCCAGCAGGGTGGACAGGGGACTGTCCTACGAGCAGTACTTC. It translates to CASRVDRGLSYEQYF.